This entry is about one T cell receptor (beta chain). Its specificity is not known. These data originate in a study of blood T cells in healthy people across ages. Every sample yielded at least 6.5 million isolated PBMCs. For the second PCR, which ran for about 7 to 12 cycles, a sample-barcoded 5' primer and a J-beta primer mix were used. From the 5' RACE reads, TCRdb called clonotypes with MiXCR, one entry per CDR3 protein. The table shows about 630,000 distinct CDR3 sequences, with roughly 21% occurring only once. Study-wide points: Older individuals had lower TCR beta diversity per million T cells (the decline was roughly linear). Estimated diversity across one million T cells was deemed an underestimate.

Germline V gene lookup returns CDR1 DFQATT and CDR2 SNEGSKA (reference sequence). The length of the CDR3 is 15 residues. The V segment lost 3 bases and the J segment 1 base; nucleotides outside the gene matches: 4. The TCR sequence derives from a man aged 65 to 79 in good health. Sequences were obtained from blood. The gene calls are TRBV20-1 and TRBJ2-7; 12 bases match TRBD2. CDR3 coding DNA: TGCAGTGCTAGCAGGCTAGCGGGAGGGTCCTACGAGCAGTACTTC. Translation: CSASRLAGGSYEQYF.